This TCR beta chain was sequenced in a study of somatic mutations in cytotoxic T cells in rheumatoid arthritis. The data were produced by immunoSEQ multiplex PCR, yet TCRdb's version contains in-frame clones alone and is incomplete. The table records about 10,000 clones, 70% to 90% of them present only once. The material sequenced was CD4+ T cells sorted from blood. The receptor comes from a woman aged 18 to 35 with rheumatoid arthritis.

The CDR3 nucleotides read TGTGCCAGCAGCACCCGACTAGCGGGGGGGCCAGGGGAGACCCAGTACTTC. Translating it yields CASSTRLAGGPGETQYF. The chain uses TRBV7-2 and TRBJ2-5; TRBD2 matches at 14 bases. Germline CDR1 reads SGHTA; CDR2 reads FQGNSA. CDR3 length equals 17 residues. The trim removed 5 bases at V and 5 bases at J, leaving 10 bases unmatched.